A selection of T cell receptor beta chains follows, all from one sample in a study of shared clonotypes between healthy human individuals. Data came from immunoSEQ multiplex PCR; TCRdb stores just in-frame clones and leaves some out. The sample has 2 million to 2.5 million clones; 95% are singletons. What was sequenced was naive CD4+ T cells sorted from blood. Receptors originate from a man in his late teens or twenties in good health. The CDR3 runs from the conserved cysteine through the conserved F or W. D genes are given only for firm matches. Where a row states a size, it is once, few, many or the class of an expanded clone; other rows omit it.

J gene | clone size | D gene | V gene | CDR3 length | CDR3 protein | CDR3 DNA
TRBJ2-5 | . | TRBD2 | TRBV10-2 | 16 | CASSGGGSGAMETQYF | TGCGCCAGCAGTGGGGGGGGTAGCGGGGCCATGGAGACCCAGTACTTC
TRBJ2-4 | . | . | TRBV18 | 13 | CASSAETKNIQYF | TGTGCCAGCTCAGCGGAGACCAAAAACATTCAGTACTTC
TRBJ1-4 | once | . | TRBV5-1 | 15 | CASSLGSATNEKLFF | TGCGCCAGCAGCTTGGGGTCCGCAACTAATGAAAAACTGTTTTTT
TRBJ2-6 | . | . | TRBV19 | 17 | CASSIPGRNSGANVLTF | TGTGCCAGTAGTATTCCCGGACGGAACTCTGGGGCCAACGTCCTGACTTTC
TRBJ1-2 | . | TRBD1 | TRBV5-4 | 15 | CASSLGTGKLDGYTF | TGTGCCAGCAGCTTGGGGACAGGGAAATTGGACGGCTACACCTTC
TRBJ2-7 | . | TRBD2 | TRBV6-5 | 14 | CASSYGGGAYEQYF | TGTGCCAGCAGTTACGGCGGGGGGGCGTACGAGCAGTACTTC
TRBJ2-7 | once | . | TRBV28 | 14 | CANELNGGIYEQYF | TGTGCAAACGAGTTAAACGGGGGCATATATGAGCAGTACTTC
TRBJ2-7 | . | . | TRBV10-1 | 14 | CASSDARGKGEQYF | TGCGCCAGCAGTGATGCGAGGGGGAAAGGCGAGCAGTACTTC
TRBJ2-7 | . | . | TRBV30 | 11 | CAWSEGNEQYF | TGTGCCTGGAGTGAAGGAAACGAGCAGTACTTC
TRBJ2-7 | . | . | TRBV5-1 | 16 | CASSLGTGRSSYEQYF | TGCGCCAGCAGCTTGGGAACAGGGAGAAGCTCCTACGAGCAGTACTTC
TRBJ1-4 | . | . | TRBV5-1 | 15 | CASSLNGESNEKLFF | TGCGCCAGCAGCTTGAACGGGGAGTCTAATGAAAAACTGTTTTTT
TRBJ2-1 | . | TRBD2 | TRBV18 | 14 | CASSPTSGNNEQFF | TGTGCCAGCTCACCGACTAGCGGAAACAATGAGCAGTTCTTC
TRBJ1-1 | . | . | TRBV29-1 | 10 | CSVFGTEAFF | TGCAGCGTCTTTGGGACTGAAGCTTTCTTT
TRBJ2-1 | . | . | TRBV10-3 | 15 | CAISVQAGHYNEQFF | TGTGCCATCAGTGTCCAAGCGGGCCATTACAATGAGCAGTTCTTC
TRBJ2-5 | . | . | TRBV6-1 | 14 | CASSEGGPVETQYF | TGTGCCAGCAGTGAAGGGGGGCCGGTCGAGACCCAGTACTTC
TRBJ1-3 | . | . | TRBV10-3 | 14 | CAIRSADSGNTIYF | TGTGCCATCAGGTCGGCAGACTCTGGAAACACCATATATTTT
TRBJ2-7 | . | TRBD1 | TRBV30 | 15 | CAWSSPWTGNYEQYF | TGTGCCTGGAGTTCACCGTGGACAGGGAACTACGAGCAGTACTTC
TRBJ2-1 | . | TRBD2 | TRBV2 | 13 | CASSSGGADEQFF | TGTGCCAGCAGTAGCGGGGGGGCCGATGAGCAGTTCTTC
TRBJ2-1 | . | . | TRBV5-4 | 15 | CASSLPGIAFNEQFF | TGTGCCAGCAGCTTGCCCGGAATAGCCTTCAATGAGCAGTTCTTC
TRBJ2-7 | . | . | TRBV5-1 | 14 | CASSLEAYTYEQYF | TGCGCCAGCAGCTTGGAAGCGTATACCTACGAGCAGTACTTC
TRBJ2-7 | once | . | TRBV6-5 | 11 | CASSSTGQQYF | TGTGCCAGCAGCTCAACAGGGCAGCAGTACTTC
TRBJ1-1 | . | . | TRBV12-5 | 15 | CASGPPGQGRTEAFF | TGTGCTAGTGGTCCGCCGGGACAAGGGAGAACTGAAGCTTTCTTT
TRBJ2-3 | . | . | TRBV19 | 13 | CASSIAGTDTQYF | TGTGCCAGTAGTATCGCAGGCACAGATACGCAGTATTTT
TRBJ2-7 | once | . | TRBV6-5 | 12 | CASSRTSGEQYF | TGTGCCAGCAGCCGAACATCCGGCGAGCAGTACTTC
TRBJ2-1 | . | TRBD1 | TRBV5-1 | 16 | CASSLGGTGSYNEQFF | TGCGCCAGCAGCTTGGGCGGGACAGGCTCCTACAATGAGCAGTTCTTC
TRBJ1-1 | once | . | TRBV6-5 | 14 | CASRLGGSNTEAFF | TGTGCCAGCAGGTTAGGAGGGTCAAACACTGAAGCTTTCTTT
TRBJ2-1 | . | . | TRBV6-6 | 15 | CASSYGGPSYNEQFF | TGTGCCAGCAGTTACGGGGGCCCCTCCTACAATGAGCAGTTCTTC
TRBJ1-2 | . | . | TRBV9 | 14 | CASSVDPGPGGYTF | TGTGCCAGCAGCGTAGATCCTGGACCGGGAGGCTACACCTTC
TRBJ2-5 | . | . | TRBV5-1 | 15 | CASSQDRAFQETQYF | TGCGCCAGCAGCCAAGACAGAGCTTTCCAAGAGACCCAGTACTTC
TRBJ2-2 | . | TRBD2 | TRBV6-5 | 15 | CASSSAGRVAGELFF | TGTGCCAGCAGTTCGGCAGGGAGGGTAGCCGGGGAGCTGTTTTTT
TRBJ1-1 | once | . | TRBV5-1 | 13 | CASSQTVNTEAFF | TGCGCCAGCAGCCAAACAGTGAACACTGAAGCTTTCTTT
TRBJ2-3 | . | TRBD1 | TRBV25-1 | 16 | CASSDRDRGGLDTQYF | TGTGCCAGCAGTGATCGGGACAGGGGCGGGCTTGATACGCAGTATTTT